Sequencing of this TCR beta chain was carried out in a study of blood T cells in healthy people across ages. Drawn from each donor were approximately 10 milliliters of peripheral blood. Points on this clonotype: A much larger clone sits a single nucleotide away, making a read error possible.

It was with a sample-barcoded 5' primer and a J-beta primer mix that a second PCR of roughly 7 to 12 cycles was run. Every cDNA was tagged by a template-switch adaptor with 12 random nucleotides. Each single sample gave us at least 2.5 million CDR3-containing paired-end reads. In TCRdb, the 5' RACE reads were re-called with MiXCR into one record per CDR3 protein. Of hundreds of thousands of distinct CDR3 sequences listed, about 56% are singletons. This CDR3 spans 15 amino acids. The V end lost 3 bases, the J end lost 10 bases, and 25 bases lay between the germline ends. The V gene's germline CDR1 is SQVTM and CDR2 ANQGSEA.

The sequenced sample was blood. This chain links TRBV29-1 with TRBJ2-7; a weak D match, TRBD2 (8 bases). This TCR was sampled from a man aged 40-50 years in good health. CDR3 residues: CSVDGRVGGWEAQYF. For the CDR3, the DNA is TGCAGCGTTGACGGGAGGGTAGGGGGCTGGGAGGCCCAGTACTTC.